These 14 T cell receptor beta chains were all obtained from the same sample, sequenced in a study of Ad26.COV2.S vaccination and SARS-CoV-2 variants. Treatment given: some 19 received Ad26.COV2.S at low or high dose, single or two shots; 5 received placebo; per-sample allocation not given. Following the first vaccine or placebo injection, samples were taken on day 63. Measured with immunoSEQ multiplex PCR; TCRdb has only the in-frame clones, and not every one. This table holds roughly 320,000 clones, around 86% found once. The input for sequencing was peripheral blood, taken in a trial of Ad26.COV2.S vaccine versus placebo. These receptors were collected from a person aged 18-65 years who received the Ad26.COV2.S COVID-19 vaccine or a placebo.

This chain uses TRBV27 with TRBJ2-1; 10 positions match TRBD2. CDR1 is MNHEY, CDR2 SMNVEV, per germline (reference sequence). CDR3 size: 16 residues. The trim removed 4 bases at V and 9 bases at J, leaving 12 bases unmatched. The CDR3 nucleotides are TGTGCCAGCAGTTACTCTAGCGGGGGCGCTCGGGCTGAGCAGTTCTTC. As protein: CASSYSSGGARAEQFF.

CDR3 nucleotide sequence: TGTGCCAGCAGCCAAGGTTTGCGGGAAGGAAGTCAGCCCCAGCATTTT. Its translation is CASSQGLREGSQPQHF. V and J are TRBV4-2 and TRBJ1-5; D unresolved. V was shortened by 1 base and J by 6 bases, with 16 bases between the two germline ends. CDR3 size: 16 residues. CDR1 is LGHNA and CDR2 is YNFKEQ in the germline V gene.

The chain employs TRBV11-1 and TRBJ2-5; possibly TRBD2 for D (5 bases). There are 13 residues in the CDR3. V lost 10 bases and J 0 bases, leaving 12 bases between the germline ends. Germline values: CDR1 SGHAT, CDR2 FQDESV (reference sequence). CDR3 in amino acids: CATRLLDQETQYF. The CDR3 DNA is TGTGCCACCCGCCTACTAGACCAAGAGACCCAGTACTTC.

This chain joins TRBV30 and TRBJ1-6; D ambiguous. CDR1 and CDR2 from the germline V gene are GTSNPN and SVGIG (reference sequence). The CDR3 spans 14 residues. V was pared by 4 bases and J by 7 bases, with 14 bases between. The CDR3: CAWNLETGNSPLHF. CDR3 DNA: TGTGCCTGGAACCTCGAAACCGGCAATTCACCCCTCCACTTT.

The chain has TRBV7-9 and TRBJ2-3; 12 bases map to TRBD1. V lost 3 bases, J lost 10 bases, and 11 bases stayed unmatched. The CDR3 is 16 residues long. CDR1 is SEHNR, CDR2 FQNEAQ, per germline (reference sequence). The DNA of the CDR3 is TGTGCCAGCAGCTTGGGACAGGGGGCGCTTTCTGAGGCGCAGTATTTT. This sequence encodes CASSLGQGALSEAQYF.

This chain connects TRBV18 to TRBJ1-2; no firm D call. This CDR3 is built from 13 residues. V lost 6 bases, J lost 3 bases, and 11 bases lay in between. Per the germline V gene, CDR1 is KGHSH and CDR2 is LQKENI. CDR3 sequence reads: CASSPGSDYGYTF. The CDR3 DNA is TGTGCCAGCTCCCCCGGGTCGGACTATGGCTACACCTTC. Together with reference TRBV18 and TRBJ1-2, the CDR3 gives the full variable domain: NAGVMQNPRHLVRRRGQEARLRCSPMKGHSHVYWYRQLPEEGLKFMVYLQKENIIDESGMPKERFSAEFPKEGPSILRIQQVVRGDSAAYFCASSPGSDYGYTFGSGTRLTVV.

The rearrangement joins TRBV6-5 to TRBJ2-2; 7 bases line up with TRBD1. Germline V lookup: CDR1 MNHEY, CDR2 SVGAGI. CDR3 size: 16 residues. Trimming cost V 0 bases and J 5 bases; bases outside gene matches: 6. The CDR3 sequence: CASSYSAGGSTGELFF. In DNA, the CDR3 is TGTGCCAGCAGTTACTCGGCAGGGGGAAGTACCGGGGAGCTGTTTTTT.

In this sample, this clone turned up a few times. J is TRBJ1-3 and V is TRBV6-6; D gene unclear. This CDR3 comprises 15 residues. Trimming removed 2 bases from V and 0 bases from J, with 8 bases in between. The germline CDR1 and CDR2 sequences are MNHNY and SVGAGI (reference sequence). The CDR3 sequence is CASSYRPTSGNTIYF. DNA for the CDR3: TGTGCCAGCAGTTACCGGCCGACCTCTGGAAACACCATATATTTT.

CDR3 amino acids: CATSRDEGLASYNEQFF. Here the CDR3 DNA reads TGTGCCACCAGCAGAGATGAGGGACTAGCGAGCTACAATGAGCAGTTCTTC. This chain uses TRBV15 with TRBJ2-1; 10 positions match TRBD2. The trim removed 0 bases at V and 3 bases at J, leaving 5 bases unmatched. The CDR3 is 17 amino acids. Germline lookup yields CDR1 LNHNV and CDR2 YYDKDF (reference sequence).

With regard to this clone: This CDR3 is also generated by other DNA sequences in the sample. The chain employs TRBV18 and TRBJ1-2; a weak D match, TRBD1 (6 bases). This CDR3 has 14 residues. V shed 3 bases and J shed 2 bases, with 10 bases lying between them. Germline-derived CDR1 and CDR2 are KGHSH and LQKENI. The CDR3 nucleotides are TGTGCCAGCTCACCCCGGACAGCCAACTATGGCTACACCTTC. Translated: CASSPRTANYGYTF.

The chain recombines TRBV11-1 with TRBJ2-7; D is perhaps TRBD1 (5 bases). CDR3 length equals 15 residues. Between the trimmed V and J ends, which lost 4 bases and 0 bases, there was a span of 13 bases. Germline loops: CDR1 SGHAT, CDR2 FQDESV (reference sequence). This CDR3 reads CASSSQVGVSYEQYF. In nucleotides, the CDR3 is TGTGCCAGCAGCTCACAGGTAGGGGTCTCCTACGAGCAGTACTTC.

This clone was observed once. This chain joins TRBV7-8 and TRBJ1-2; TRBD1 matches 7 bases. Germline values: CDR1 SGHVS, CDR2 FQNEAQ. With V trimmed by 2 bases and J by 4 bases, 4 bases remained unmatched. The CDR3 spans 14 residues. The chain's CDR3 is CASSLNRGPYGYTF. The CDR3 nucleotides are TGTGCCAGCAGCTTAAACAGGGGACCCTATGGCTACACCTTC.

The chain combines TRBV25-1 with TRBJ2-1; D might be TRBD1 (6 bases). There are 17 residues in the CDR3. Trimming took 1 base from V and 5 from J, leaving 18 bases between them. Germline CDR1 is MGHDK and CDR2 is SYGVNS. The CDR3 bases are TGTGCCAGCAGTGAATTTACAGGGATTAGGGTAGACAATGAGCAGTTCTTC. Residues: CASSEFTGIRVDNEQFF.

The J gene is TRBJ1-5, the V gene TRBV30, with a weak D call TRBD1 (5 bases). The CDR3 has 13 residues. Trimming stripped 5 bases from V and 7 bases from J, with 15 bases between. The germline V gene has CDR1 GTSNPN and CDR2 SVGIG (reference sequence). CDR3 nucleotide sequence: TGTGCCTGGGGTAGGCAGGGTGAGCAGCCCCAGCATTTT. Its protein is CAWGRQGEQPQHF.